This entry is about one T cell receptor (beta chain). Its specificity is not known. CDR1 and CDR2 from the germline V gene are SGHRS and YFSETQ. V lost 1 base to trimming and J lost 4 bases, with 11 bases between them. This CDR3 region has 14 residues. The data are from a study of post-analysis software for immune sequencing data. Study as a whole: Courses of disease covered relapsing-remitting, secondary progressive and progressive-relapsing multiple sclerosis. The study's findings and limits: Higher frequency in patients than in controls was seen for 5 or 6 TRBV segments, with TRBV5-6, TRBV5-1 and TRBV20-1 among them. In multiple sclerosis, normalized Chao1 diversity was significantly below that of controls. Those samples that were prepared in the same batch co-clustered strongly by F measure.

cDNA libraries of TCR beta carried unique molecular identifiers. TCRdb recomputed calls from the PCR reads with MiXCR, one row per CDR3 protein. Of hundreds of thousands of distinct CDR3 sequences listed, 44% are singletons. The sequence was collected from a girl aged 10 to 17 with multiple sclerosis. The chain joins TRBV5-1 to TRBJ2-5, with TRBD1 as a possible D gene (6 bases). What was sequenced was blood. For the CDR3, the DNA is TGCGCCAGCAGCTTGAACCCAGGGGTAGAGACCCAGTACTTC. It is translated as CASSLNPGVETQYF.